These 24 T cell receptor beta chains were sequenced from one sample in a study of blood T cell repertoires in COVID-19. The data were produced by immunoSEQ multiplex PCR, yet TCRdb's version contains in-frame clones alone and is incomplete. The data hold about 75,000 clones, with about nine tenths observed a single time. The sequencing input was peripheral blood. Source of these receptors: a human donor in a cohort sampled during active COVID-19.

V gene TRBV4-3 combines with J gene TRBJ1-6, with a possible D match to TRBD1 (5 bases). Trimming left V 1 base short and J 8 bases short, with 15 bases between. The CDR3 is 16 amino acids. Per the germline V gene, CDR1 is LGHNA and CDR2 is YSLEER. CDR3 sequence (DNA): TGCGCCAGCAGCCAAGGATCCGTGGGGCTGGATTCACCCCTCCACTTT. Protein: CASSQGSVGLDSPLHF.

The rearrangement links TRBV5-5 to TRBJ1-3; D call uncertain. V was trimmed by 1 base and J by 0 bases, leaving 8 bases between them. The CDR3 contains 15 residues. Germline lookup yields CDR1 SGHKS and CDR2 YYEKEE (reference sequence). The CDR3 reads CASSLSSSSGNTIYF. CDR3 DNA: TGTGCCAGCAGCTTGTCGTCTTCCTCTGGAAACACCATATATTTT.

This chain links TRBV3-1 (or the pseudogene TRBV3-2) with TRBJ1-5; tentative D call: TRBD1 (6 bases). Trimming pared 1 base from V and 4 bases from J, leaving 11 bases between. The CDR3 runs to 15 residues. CDR1 LGHDT and CDR2 YNNKEL come from the germline V gene (reference sequence). Here the CDR3 DNA reads TGTGCCAGCAGCCAAGGACACAGGGTTAATCAGCCCCAGCATTTT. Protein product: CASSQGHRVNQPQHF.

The chain carries TRBV19 and TRBJ1-2; tentatively, D is TRBD1 (5 bases). The CDR3 totals 13 residues. Germline CDR1 LNHDA, CDR2 SQIVND (reference sequence). Trimming took off 10 bases at V and 3 bases at J, with 15 bases between the two ends. Here the CDR3 reads CAMQGPFDYGYTF. The CDR3 DNA is TGTGCCATGCAGGGCCCGTTCGACTATGGCTACACCTTC.

The V call is TRBV2, the J call TRBJ2-2; TRBD1 might be the D (6 bases). The CDR3 length is 13 residues. CDR1 SNHLY and CDR2 FYNNEI come from the germline V gene. V was pared by 8 bases and J by 1 base, with 8 bases between. CDR3 protein: CASQTGNTGELFF. DNA for the CDR3: TGTGCCAGCCAGACAGGGAACACCGGGGAGCTGTTTTTT.

The V gene is TRBV7-8, the J gene TRBJ1-2, with 9 bases that match TRBD1. Germline lookup yields CDR1 SGHVS and CDR2 FQNEAQ. V was pared by 4 bases and J by 4 bases, with 7 bases of the junction left unmatched. This CDR3 contains 15 residues. CDR3 sequence (DNA): TGTGCCAGCAGCTCCCGGGACAGGGTGACCTATGGCTACACCTTC. Amino acids: CASSSRDRVTYGYTF. Looking up the rest from reference TRBV7-8 and TRBJ1-2 gives the full variable domain: GAGVSQSPRYKVAKRGQDVALRCDPISGHVSLFWYQQALGQGPEFLTYFQNEAQLDKSGLPSDRFFAERPEGSVSTLKIQRTQQEDSAVYLCASSSRDRVTYGYTFGSGTRLTVV.

This chain uses TRBV10-3 with TRBJ1-1, with D hard to call. CDR3 length equals 14 residues. From germline, CDR1 is ENHRY and CDR2 SYGVKD. With 1 base removed from V and 8 bases from J, the gap between germline ends came to 14 bases. This chain's CDR3 is CAISEYGMGSEAFF. Here the CDR3 DNA reads TGTGCCATCAGTGAGTACGGGATGGGATCGGAAGCTTTCTTT.

The chain recombines TRBV5-5 with TRBJ2-1; D is possibly TRBD2 (5 bases). V was trimmed by 9 bases and J by 7 bases, leaving 11 bases between them. In germline, CDR1 is SGHKS, CDR2 YYEKEE (reference sequence). This CDR3 spans 11 amino acids. DNA for the CDR3: TGTGCCAACGGGATCGGTAATGAGCAGTTCTTC. Translated: CANGIGNEQFF.

The chain employs TRBV5-1 and TRBJ1-3; possibly TRBD1 for D (6 bases). Trimming took off 5 bases at V and 4 bases at J, with 22 bases between the two ends. This CDR3 is 17 amino acids long. CDR1 is SGHRS and CDR2 is YFSETQ in the germline V gene. This chain's CDR3 is CASRRGPDGEGGNTIYF. CDR3 in DNA: TGCGCCAGCAGGCGGGGGCCTGATGGGGAGGGCGGAAACACCATATATTTT.

The chain combines TRBV11-2 with TRBJ2-1; 7 positions match TRBD1. This CDR3 contains 16 residues. Trimming at V came to 4 bases and at J to 4 bases, leaving 10 bases not matched to a gene. The germline V gene has CDR1 SGHAT and CDR2 FQNNGV. CDR3 sequence (DNA): TGTGCCAGCAGCTCCCCTGGACAGGTGTTATACAATGAGCAGTTCTTC. Protein: CASSSPGQVLYNEQFF. Combining the CDR3 with reference TRBV11-2 and TRBJ2-1 gives the whole variable domain EAGVAQSPRYKIIEKRQSVAFWCNPISGHATLYWYQQILGQGPKLLIQFQNNGVVDDSQLPKDRFSAERLKGVDSTLKIQPAKLEDSAVYLCASSSPGQVLYNEQFFGPGTRLTVL.

This clone was observed a handful of times. The chain has TRBV7-9 and TRBJ2-2, with TRBD2 as a possible D gene (6 bases). The CDR3 loop spans 18 amino acids. In germline, CDR1 is SEHNR, CDR2 FQNEAQ (reference sequence). V was pared by 2 bases and J by 6 bases, with 22 bases between. DNA for the CDR3: TGTGCCAGCAGCTTACCCAGAAATACGGCGGGAAGGGCCGGGGAGCTGTTTTTT. Its protein is CASSLPRNTAGRAGELFF.

The chain joins TRBV23-1 to TRBJ1-2; no firm D call. TRBV23-1 is known as an ORF, though its function is uncertain. The ends were cut back, 0 bases at V and 4 bases at J, with 18 bases in the middle. The CDR3 sequence is 17 residues long. The CDR3 bases are TGCGCCAGCAGTCAATCGATTGAGGCAATCTCCTTCTATGGCTACACCTTC. Translated: CASSQSIEAISFYGYTF.

This clone was found once. CDR3 nucleotide sequence: TGTGCCAGCAGACTTACAGGGGCCTATGGCTACACCTTC. Its translation is CASRLTGAYGYTF. The J gene is TRBJ1-2, the V gene TRBV11-2; the match to TRBD1 covers 7 bases. V lost 6 bases and J lost 4; bases outside the gene matches: 5. In germline, CDR1 is SGHAT, CDR2 FQNNGV. The CDR3 is 13 amino acids.

The CDR3 spells CASSQDQRNSPLHF. The CDR3 DNA reads as TGTGCCAGCAGCCAAGACCAGAGGAATTCACCCCTCCACTTT. The rearrangement uses TRBV3-1 (or the pseudogene TRBV3-2) and TRBJ1-6; D is uncertain. Germline lookup yields CDR1 LGHDT and CDR2 YNNKEL (reference sequence). Trimming took 0 bases from V and 7 from J, leaving 7 bases between them. The length of the CDR3 is 14 residues.

The chain uses TRBV19 and TRBJ1-6; D gene uncertain. Trimming removed 0 bases from V and 0 bases from J, with 9 bases in between. The germline CDR1 and CDR2 sequences are LNHDA and SQIVND (reference sequence). The CDR3 runs 17 residues. The CDR3 sequence: CASSIDIGSSYNSPLHF. CDR3 sequence (DNA): TGTGCCAGTAGTATAGATATCGGGAGCTCCTATAATTCACCCCTCCACTTT. The whole variable domain, filled in from reference TRBV19 and TRBJ1-6, reads DGGITQSPKYLFRKEGQNVTLSCEQNLNHDAMYWYRQDPGQGLRLIYYSQIVNDFQKGDIAEGYSVSREKKESFPLTVTSAQKNPTAFYLCASSIDIGSSYNSPLHFGNGTRLTVT.

J is TRBJ2-7 and V is TRBV5-6; TRBD1 is a possible D gene (5 bases). This CDR3 comprises 12 residues. CDR1 SGHDT and CDR2 YYEEEE come from the germline V gene. The germline V and J ends were trimmed by 4 bases and 13 bases, with 18 bases remaining between them. As DNA, the CDR3 is TGTGCCAGCAGCCTAACCTCAGGACACTTCTACTTC. This gives the protein CASSLTSGHFYF.

This clone was detected once. The V gene is TRBV7-2, the J gene TRBJ1-1; 9 nucleotides line up with TRBD1. The J segment lost 6 bases and the V segment lost 7 bases, leaving 9 bases of the junction unmatched. Germline V gene data show CDR1 as SGHTA and CDR2 as FQGNSA. The CDR3 length is 14 residues. CDR3 protein: CASTSGTGRAEAFF. CDR3 sequence (DNA): TGTGCCAGCACCTCAGGGACAGGGCGGGCTGAAGCTTTCTTT.

This rearrangement joins TRBV11-2 to TRBJ1-1; possibly TRBD1 for D (6 bases). The CDR3 has 16 amino acids. Per the germline V gene, CDR1 is SGHAT and CDR2 is FQNNGV. Deletions cut 1 base from V and 0 bases from J, with 12 bases between. The chain's CDR3 is CASSLVAGALNTEAFF. The CDR3 nucleotides read TGTGCCAGCAGCTTAGTTGCGGGGGCCTTGAACACTGAAGCTTTCTTT. Combining the CDR3 with reference TRBV11-2 and TRBJ1-1 gives the whole variable domain EAGVAQSPRYKIIEKRQSVAFWCNPISGHATLYWYQQILGQGPKLLIQFQNNGVVDDSQLPKDRFSAERLKGVDSTLKIQPAKLEDSAVYLCASSLVAGALNTEAFFGQGTRLTVV.

This clone was counted a single time. The rearrangement uses TRBV28 and TRBJ2-3; D may be TRBD2 (7 bases). The germline V gene has CDR1 MDHEN and CDR2 SYDVKM. The V end was cut by 6 bases, the J end by 5 bases, with 18 bases between. The CDR3 loop spans 15 amino acids. CDR3 residues: CASSRLGGRGDTQYF. Here the CDR3 DNA reads TGTGCCAGCAGCCGCCTCGGGGGGCGCGGAGATACGCAGTATTTT. Using reference TRBV28 and TRBJ2-3 for the parts outside the CDR3, the full variable domain is DVKVTQSSRYLVKRTGEKVFLECVQDMDHENMFWYRQDPGLGLRLIYFSYDVKMKEKGDIPEGYSVSREKKERFSLILESASTNQTSMYLCASSRLGGRGDTQYFGPGTRLTVL.

The rearrangement links TRBV10-2 to TRBJ2-1; D might be TRBD2 (5 bases). This CDR3 comprises 15 residues. V dropped 1 base and J dropped 2 bases, with 9 bases sitting between them. Germline-derived CDR1 and CDR2 are WSHSY and SAAADI. In nucleotides, the CDR3 is TGCGCCAGCAGTGAGTTAGTCGGGGCCTACAATGAGCAGTTCTTC. Amino acid sequence: CASSELVGAYNEQFF.

V usage is TRBV19 and J usage is TRBJ2-7; TRBD1 matches at 12 bases. The CDR3 totals 15 residues. V shed 4 bases and J 5 bases; nucleotides not matched to a gene: 6. The germline V gene has CDR1 LNHDA and CDR2 SQIVND (reference sequence). CDR3 DNA: TGTGCCAGTAGTAAAAACCGGGACAGGGGGCACGAGCAGTACTTC. It specifies CASSKNRDRGHEQYF.

The rearrangement joins TRBV7-6 to TRBJ2-3, with TRBD2 matching 12 bases. Germline V lookup: CDR1 SGHVS, CDR2 FNYEAQ. CDR3 length: 17 amino acids. Trimming removed 1 base from V and 6 bases from J; junction bases left unmatched: 8. CDR3 sequence reads: CASSLVPSGGAIDTQYF. CDR3 DNA sequence: TGTGCCAGCAGCTTAGTACCTAGCGGGGGGGCCATTGATACGCAGTATTTT.

The genes are TRBV19 and TRBJ1-5; D is possibly TRBD1 (6 bases). The CDR3 has 16 amino acids. The germline V gene has CDR1 LNHDA and CDR2 SQIVND (reference sequence). Trimming took off 5 bases at V and 2 bases at J, with 16 bases between the two ends. CDR3 in amino acids: CASSAGGARGNQPQHF. CDR3 sequence (DNA): TGTGCCAGTAGTGCGGGGGGGGCGAGGGGCAATCAGCCCCAGCATTTT.

The rearrangement joins TRBV14 to TRBJ2-7; the D gene is possibly TRBD1 (6 bases). Trimming stripped 5 bases from V and 4 bases from J, with 9 bases between. Germline V gene data show CDR1 as SGHDN and CDR2 as FVKESK. This CDR3 has 12 amino acids. The CDR3 DNA reads TGTGCCAGCAGCGTACAGGGATACGAGCAGTACTTC. Amino acids: CASSVQGYEQYF.